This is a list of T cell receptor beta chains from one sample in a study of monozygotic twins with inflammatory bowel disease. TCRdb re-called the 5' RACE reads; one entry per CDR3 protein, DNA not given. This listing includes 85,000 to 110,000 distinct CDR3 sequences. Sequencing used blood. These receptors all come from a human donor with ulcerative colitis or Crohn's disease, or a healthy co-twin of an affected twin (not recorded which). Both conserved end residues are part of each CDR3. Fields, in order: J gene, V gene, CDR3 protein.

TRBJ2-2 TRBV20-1 CSARDPTGVTGELFF
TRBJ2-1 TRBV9 CASSVTSGRSYNEQFF
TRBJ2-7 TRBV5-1 CATGVHPRYEQYF
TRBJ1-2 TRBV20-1 CSASRQGEEYTF
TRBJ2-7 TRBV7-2 CASSSTPGSSEQYF
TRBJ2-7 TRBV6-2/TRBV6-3 CASSTSTVYEQYF
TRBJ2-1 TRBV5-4 CASSPFQSGNEQFF
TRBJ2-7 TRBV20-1 CSARDPRATGSYEQYF
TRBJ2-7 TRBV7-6 CASSPAVNSYEQYF
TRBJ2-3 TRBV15 CATKASGRAGTDTQYF
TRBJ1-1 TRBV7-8 CASSSHGKNTEAFF
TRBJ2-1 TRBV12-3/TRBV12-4 CASSLLSRLAGEGRYNEQFF
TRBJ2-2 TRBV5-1 CASSLYVGDTGELFF
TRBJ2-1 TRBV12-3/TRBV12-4 CASRSGGARSYNEQFF
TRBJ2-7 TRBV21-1 CASSNGDRDNEQYF
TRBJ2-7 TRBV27 CASIEGAPGYEQYF
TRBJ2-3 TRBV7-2 CASSLPRGRQGTDTQYF
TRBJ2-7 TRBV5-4 CASRPPGQGSYEQYF
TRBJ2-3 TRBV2 CASSSGTPSSTDTQYF
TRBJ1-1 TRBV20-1 CSARPGQASSEAFF
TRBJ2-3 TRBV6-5 CASSYSGTETSTDTQYF
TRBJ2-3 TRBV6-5 CASSSEKDTQYF
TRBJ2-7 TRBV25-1 CASSPRGGRRSYEQYF
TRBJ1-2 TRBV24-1 CATSDGQTATSF
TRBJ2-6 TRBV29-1 CSVGGLSGANVLTF
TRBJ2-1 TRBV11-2 CASSLDQRDYSIFEGNEQFF
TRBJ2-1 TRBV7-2 CASSLATIEQFF
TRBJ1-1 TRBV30 CAWTPGPQATEAFF
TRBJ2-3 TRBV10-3 CAISVRGSTDTQYF
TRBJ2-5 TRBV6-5 CASSYPGQRQETQYF
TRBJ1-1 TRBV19 CASSPLGGSTEAFF
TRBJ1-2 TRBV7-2 CASSRIISYTF
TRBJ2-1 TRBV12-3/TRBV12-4 CASSFYPGADEQFF
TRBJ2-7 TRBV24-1 CATSDQTSGVYEQYF
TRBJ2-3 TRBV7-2 CASSLGGGRAQYF
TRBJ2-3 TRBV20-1 CSATVLAGSTDTQYF
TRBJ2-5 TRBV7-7 CASSPGLAGAGETQYF
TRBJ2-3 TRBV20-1 CSARQADTDTQYF
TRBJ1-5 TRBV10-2 CASSPTGSNQPQHF
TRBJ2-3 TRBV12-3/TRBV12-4 CATGGGPGTDTQYF
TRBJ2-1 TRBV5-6 CASSSVGGGMDEQFF
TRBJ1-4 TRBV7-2 CTSSSGRSNEKLFF
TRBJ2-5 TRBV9 CASSVDPGSEETQYF
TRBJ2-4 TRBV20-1 CSARDLTGWIQYF
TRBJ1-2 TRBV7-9 CASSLTQGFGYTF
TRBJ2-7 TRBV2 CASSEFRSFSYEQYF
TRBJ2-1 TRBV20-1 CSPKTATMTKGQFF
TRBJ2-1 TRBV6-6 CASRGEQIDEQFF
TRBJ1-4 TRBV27 CASRAGGEKLFF
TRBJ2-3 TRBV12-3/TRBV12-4 CASSPIKGTDTQYF
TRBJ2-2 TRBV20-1 CSARTGFITGELFF
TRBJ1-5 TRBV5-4 CASSLYGQPQHF
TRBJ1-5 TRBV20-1 CSAITGSGHQPQHF